This T cell receptor beta chain was identified in a study of vaccination and CD4 T cells after COVID-19. Treatment meaning: roughly 11-day PBMC culture with coronavirus spike peptide pools or control peptides (ViraFEST assay). With regard to this clonotype: Its target is unknown.

Germline-derived CDR1 and CDR2 are LNHDA and SQIVND (reference sequence). V was shortened by 4 bases and J by 4 bases, with 10 bases between the two germline ends. The CDR3 is 13 amino acids. Sequenced with the Oncomine TCR Beta short-read assay was DNA taken from cultured CD4+ T cells. Via MiXCR, TCRdb re-called the PCR reads, giving one row per CDR3 protein. The profile shows about 19,000 distinct CDR3 sequences, 46% of them singletons. Sequences were derived from CD4+ T cells from blood, cultured in vitro, sampled after SARS-CoV-2 vaccination. The rearrangement links TRBV19 to TRBJ1-1; no firm D call. The receptor's source is a human donor who had recovered from COVID-19. The CDR3 region is CASSKALGTEAFF. The CDR3 nucleotides are TGTGCCAGTAGTAAGGCCTTGGGCACTGAAGCTTTCTTT.